This T cell receptor beta chain was retrieved from a study of human T cells and chemical hapten exposure. Study overall: The patch tests put 0.01% DPC on the skin of the upper back and were read 6 days later.

The V and J ends lost 4 bases and 10 bases respectively, with 12 bases between them. Germline CDR1 and CDR2: SQVTM and ANQGSEA. The CDR3 length is 11 residues. In its sample, this clonotype was seen a few times. TCRdb analysed the RACE reads with MiXCR anew, one entry per CDR3 protein. The table has tens of thousands of distinct CDR3 sequences, 12% seen once. Specified time point: patch test 1, 2 weeks after DPC sensitization. Treatment given: therapeutic diphenylcyclopropenone sensitization with weekly scalp DPC. Blood collection happened ahead of applying each patch test. The sequencing here drew on whole blood, taken in connection with sensitization to the hapten diphenylcyclopropenone (DPC). The clonotype was recovered from a woman aged 55-70 years with alopecia areata. Some clones in this sample may be carry-over from other donors' samples. The genes are TRBV29-1 and TRBJ2-3, with D unresolved. In DNA, the CDR3 is TGCAGCGTTGGATACAGACCTTCGCAGTATTTT. This sequence encodes CSVGYRPSQYF.